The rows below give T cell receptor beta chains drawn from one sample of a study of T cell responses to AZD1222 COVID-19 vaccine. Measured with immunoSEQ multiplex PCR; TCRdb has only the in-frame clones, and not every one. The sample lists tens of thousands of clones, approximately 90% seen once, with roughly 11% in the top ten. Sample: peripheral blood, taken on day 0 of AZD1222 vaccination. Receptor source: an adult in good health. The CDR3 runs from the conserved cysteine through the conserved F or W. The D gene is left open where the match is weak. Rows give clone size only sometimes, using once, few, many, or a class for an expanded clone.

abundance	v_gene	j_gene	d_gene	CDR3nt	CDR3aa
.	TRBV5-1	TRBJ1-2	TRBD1	TGCGCCAGCAGCTTGGGACAGGGGCACTATGGCTACACCTTC	CASSLGQGHYGYTF
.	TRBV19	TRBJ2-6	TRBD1	TGTGCCAGTAGTAGCGACGGACAGGGGGTATCTGGGGCCAACGTCCTGACTTTC	CASSSDGQGVSGANVLTF
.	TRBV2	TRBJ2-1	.	TGTGCCAGCAGCCAGGAGGCCATACCTGGGCAGTTCTTC	CASSQEAIPGQFF
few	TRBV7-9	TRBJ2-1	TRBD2	TGTGCCAGCAGCCCAGGGCCCAGGGGAGCGGGAGGGGGTCGGAATGAGCAGTTCTTC	CASSPGPRGAGGGRNEQFF
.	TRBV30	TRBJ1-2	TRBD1	TGTGCCTGGAGTGTAAGGACAGGGAGGACTGGCTACACCTTC	CAWSVRTGRTGYTF
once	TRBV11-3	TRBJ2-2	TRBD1	TGTGCCAGCAGCCCCGGACAGGCCTCCACCGGGGAGCTGTTTTTT	CASSPGQASTGELFF
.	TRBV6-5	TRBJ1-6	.	TGTGCCAGCAGTTACTCGACCGTCCTCTATAATTCACCCCTCCACTTT	CASSYSTVLYNSPLHF
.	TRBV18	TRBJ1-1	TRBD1	TGTGCCAGCTCAGCAGGGGGGAGTGACACTGAAGCTTTCTTT	CASSAGGSDTEAFF
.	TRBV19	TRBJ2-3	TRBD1	TGTGCCAGTAGTAAGGCCCCGGACAGGACAGATACGCAGTATTTT	CASSKAPDRTDTQYF
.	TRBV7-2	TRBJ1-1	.	TGTGCCAGCAGTTACGACGGATACATGAACACTGAAGCTTTCTTT	CASSYDGYMNTEAFF
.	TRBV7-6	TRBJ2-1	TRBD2	TGTGCCAGCAGCCTCGGGGGGGCGGGAGTCAATGAGCAGTTCTTC	CASSLGGAGVNEQFF